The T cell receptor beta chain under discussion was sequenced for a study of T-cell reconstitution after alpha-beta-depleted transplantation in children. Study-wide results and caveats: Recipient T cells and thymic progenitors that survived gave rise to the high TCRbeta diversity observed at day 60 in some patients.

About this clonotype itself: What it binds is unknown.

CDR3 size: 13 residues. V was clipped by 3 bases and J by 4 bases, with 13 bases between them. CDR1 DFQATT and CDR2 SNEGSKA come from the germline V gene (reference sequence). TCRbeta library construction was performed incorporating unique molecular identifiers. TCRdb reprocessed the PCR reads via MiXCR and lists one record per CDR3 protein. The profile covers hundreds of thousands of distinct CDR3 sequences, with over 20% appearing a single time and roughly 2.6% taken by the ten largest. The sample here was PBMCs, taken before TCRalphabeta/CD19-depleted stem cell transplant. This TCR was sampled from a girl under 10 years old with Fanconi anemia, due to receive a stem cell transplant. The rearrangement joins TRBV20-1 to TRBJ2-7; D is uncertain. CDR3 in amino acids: CSASPSDRYEQYF. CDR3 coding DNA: TGCAGTGCTAGCCCTTCGGACCGTTACGAGCAGTACTTC.